Following are 23 T cell receptor beta chains from one sample sequenced in a study of T cells in Graves' hyperthyroidism and ophthalmopathy. It was RNA transcripts that yielded the amplified TCR beta CDR3 regions. RT-PCR in the first round (using the HTBI primer set) targeted the TCR CDR3. TCRdb re-called the multiplex PCR reads with MiXCR, one entry per CDR3 protein. This table holds 700,000 or so distinct CDR3 sequences, about 14% found once. Sequenced: blood. Receptors originate from a woman in her forties or fifties with Graves' ophthalmopathy.

This chain uses TRBV10-3 with TRBJ2-1; 12 bases map to TRBD2. J lost 5 bases, V lost 6 bases, and 8 bases had no gene match. CDR3 length: 16 residues. The germline V gene encodes CDR1 ENHRY and CDR2 SYGVKD. The CDR3 is CAISLRLAGEDNEQFF. The CDR3 nucleotides are TGTGCCATCAGCCTAAGACTAGCGGGAGAAGACAATGAGCAGTTCTTC.

This clonotype was observed at least ten times. In DNA, the CDR3 is TGTGCCAGCAGCTTTATGGTGGGAGACAATGAGCAGTTCTTC. Translation: CASSFMVGDNEQFF. The chain employs TRBV7-3 and TRBJ2-1; possible D gene TRBD2, 5 bases. The CDR3 contains 14 residues. V was pared by 3 bases and J by 5 bases, with 11 bases between. Germline V gene lookup returns CDR1 SGHTA and CDR2 FQGTGA.

With regard to this clonotype: One end of the junction is discordant with germline, which a read error may explain. The V and J genes are TRBV7-3 and TRBJ1-2; no definite D call. Germline loops: CDR1 SGHTA, CDR2 FQGTGA. The CDR3 is 11 residues long. CDR3 amino acids: CASMKSGRVSF. The CDR3 DNA reads TGTGCCAGCATGAAATCTGGGAGGGTCTCCTTC.

This clonotype was observed at least ten times. This sequence joins TRBV7-2 and TRBJ2-7, with a possible D match to TRBD1 (5 bases). Germline values: CDR1 SGHTA, CDR2 FQGNSA. V lost 2 bases, J lost 1 base, and 9 bases lay in between. The CDR3 length is 14 residues. The CDR3 nucleotides are TGTGCCAGCAGCTTAAGTAGGGGTTCCTACGAGCAGTACTTC. Protein: CASSLSRGSYEQYF.

The J gene is TRBJ1-1, the V gene TRBV6-2 or TRBV6-3; D is uncertain. Looked up from germline, CDR1 is MNHEY and CDR2 is SVGEGT. Deletions cut 2 bases from V and 5 bases from J, with 9 bases between. The CDR3 sequence is 13 residues long. CDR3: CASSYAGNTEAFF. CDR3 sequence (DNA): TGTGCCAGCAGTTACGCCGGGAATACTGAAGCTTTCTTT.

This clonotype occurred many times. This chain links TRBV28 with TRBJ2-2; 13 bases agree with TRBD2. Trimming at V came to 5 bases and at J to 7 bases, leaving 10 bases not matched to a gene. CDR1 is MDHEN, CDR2 SYDVKM, per germline. This CDR3 is 17 amino acids long. The chain's CDR3 is CASSPLGLAGEGGELFF. The CDR3 bases are TGTGCCAGCAGTCCTCTCGGACTAGCGGGAGAGGGCGGGGAGCTGTTTTTT.

This clonotype has only a few counts. The chain uses TRBV28 and TRBJ2-6; D not certain. From germline, CDR1 is MDHEN and CDR2 SYDVKM. Trimming removed 8 bases from V and 0 bases from J, with 5 bases in between. The CDR3 extends over 13 amino acids. Written as DNA, the CDR3 is TGTGCCAGCTTTTCCTCTGGGGCCAACGTCCTGACTTTC. It codes for CASFSSGANVLTF.

This clonotype was detected ten times or more. This chain links TRBV28 with TRBJ1-2; 9 bases fit TRBD1. The V gene's germline CDR1 is MDHEN and CDR2 SYDVKM. The CDR3 has 18 amino acids. V lost 2 bases and J lost 2; bases outside the gene matches: 12. Here the CDR3 reads CASSLVLQGATGNYGYTF. CDR3 coding DNA: TGTGCCAGCAGTTTAGTCCTACAGGGGGCGACGGGAAACTATGGCTACACCTTC.

The rearrangement uses TRBV5-1 and TRBJ2-5; no firm D call. The CDR3 runs to 13 residues. The V and J ends lost 0 bases and 4 bases respectively, with 7 bases between them. Germline CDR1 and CDR2: SGHRS and YFSETQ. The CDR3 here is CASSLGNGETQYF. The CDR3 DNA reads as TGCGCCAGCAGCTTGGGAAATGGAGAGACCCAGTACTTC.

This clonotype came up many times. This chain joins TRBV3-1 and TRBJ2-4; 8 bases agree with TRBD1. This CDR3 is 17 amino acids long. The germline gives CDR1 LGHDT, CDR2 YNNKEL (reference sequence). With 5 bases clipped from V and 0 bases from J, the junction kept 9 bases outside the gene matches. The CDR3 nucleotides read TGTGCCAGCAGCGAAACCGGGACAGGCCTAGCCAAAAACATTCAGTACTTC. Protein sequence: CASSETGTGLAKNIQYF.

This clonotype was seen many times. The rearrangement links TRBV20-1 to TRBJ2-3; D gene uncertain. This CDR3 has 15 amino acids. Deletions cut 1 base from V and 0 bases from J, with 11 bases between. From germline, CDR1 is DFQATT and CDR2 SNEGSKA (reference sequence). The CDR3 DNA reads TGCAGTGCTAGAGTAGCAGTCTTAAGCACAGATACGCAGTATTTT. Encoded protein: CSARVAVLSTDTQYF.

This clonotype was detected only a few times. The chain uses TRBV20-1 and TRBJ2-2; maybe TRBD2 (6 bases). The CDR3 runs to 14 residues. Germline CDR1 is DFQATT and CDR2 is SNEGSKA (reference sequence). Trimming removed 1 base at V and 2 bases at J, with 8 bases between. The CDR3 DNA follows: TGCAGTGCTAGAGTAGCGGCCAACACCGGGGAGCTGTTTTTT. It specifies CSARVAANTGELFF.

This clonotype showed up many times. The chain is built from TRBV20-1 and TRBJ2-7; D is possibly TRBD1 (8 bases). Between the trimmed V and J ends, which lost 1 base and 1 base, there was a span of 17 bases. The V gene's germline CDR1 is DFQATT and CDR2 SNEGSKA (reference sequence). The CDR3 is 16 residues long. The CDR3 bases are TGCAGTGCTAGAGCTCTACAGGGGGGGGAGTCCTACGAGCAGTACTTC. Translating gives CSARALQGGESYEQYF.

DNA of the CDR3: TGTGCCATCAGTGAGCCACAGGGGCCGAGCACTGAAGCTTTCTTT. Translation: CAISEPQGPSTEAFF. This sequence joins TRBV10-3 and TRBJ1-1; 7 bases are a match to TRBD1. This CDR3 region has 15 residues. The V gene end was trimmed by 2 bases and the J gene end by 4 bases; junction bases not matched to a gene: 7. CDR1 and CDR2 from the germline V gene are ENHRY and SYGVKD.

A remark on this clonotype: A much larger clone differs by one base, so this may be a read error. The chain is built from TRBV7-9 and TRBJ2-5; 13 nucleotides align to TRBD2. The germline V gene encodes CDR1 SEHNR and CDR2 FQNEAQ (reference sequence). The CDR3 has 18 amino acids. The CDR3 loop reads CAGSTTSGLAGARETQYF. CDR3 nucleotides: TGTGCCGGCAGCACCACCTCAGGACTAGCGGGAGCGCGAGAGACCCAGTACTTC.

The chain combines TRBV6-1 with TRBJ1-1; D is unclear. This CDR3 is built from 13 residues. Germline CDR1 MNHNS, CDR2 SASEGT. The germline V and J ends were trimmed by 8 bases and 1 base, with 11 bases remaining between them. The CDR3 is CASLRRTNTEAFF. The CDR3, as DNA: TGTGCCAGCTTGCGGAGGACGAACACTGAAGCTTTCTTT.

This clonotype has ten or more counts. J is TRBJ2-3 and V is TRBV24-1, with TRBD1 identical over 10 bases. Germline V gene sequence: CDR1 KGHDR, CDR2 SFDVKD. Trimming cost V 3 bases and J 0 bases; bases outside gene matches: 5. The CDR3 contains 17 residues. CDR3 residues: CATSDTRQGASTDTQYF. The CDR3 DNA reads as TGTGCCACCAGTGATACTCGACAGGGGGCTAGCACAGATACGCAGTATTTT.

This clonotype was recorded at least ten times. V usage is TRBV7-9 and J usage is TRBJ2-1; 10 bases align to TRBD2. Losses at the gene ends were 0 bases for V and 9 bases for J; bases not matched to a gene: 11. This CDR3 has 17 residues. Germline V gene sequence: CDR1 SEHNR, CDR2 FQNEAQ (reference sequence). Written as DNA, the CDR3 is TGTGCCAGCAGCTTAGCGGGGGGGCTAGCGGGAGAACGTGAGCAGTTCTTC. Translating it yields CASSLAGGLAGEREQFF.

This clonotype has at least ten counts. V is TRBV3-1 and J is TRBJ1-5; the match to TRBD1 covers 8 bases. V shed 6 bases and J 3 bases; nucleotides not matched to a gene: 10. There are 16 residues in the CDR3. The germline gives CDR1 LGHDT, CDR2 YNNKEL (reference sequence). The CDR3 coding sequence is TGTGCCAGCAGTGCCTCGGACAGGGACTACAATCAGCCCCAGCATTTT. Translating it yields CASSASDRDYNQPQHF.

This clonotype has ten or more counts. This rearrangement joins TRBV14 to TRBJ1-3; D possibly corresponds to TRBD1 (6 bases). V was shortened by 3 bases and J by 3 bases, with 12 bases between the two germline ends. CDR1 and CDR2 (germline): SGHDN, FVKESK. The CDR3 has 15 residues. The CDR3 is CASSHIIQGGNTIYF. The CDR3 DNA follows: TGTGCCAGCAGCCACATAATACAGGGTGGAAACACCATATATTTT.

This clonotype was seen many times. The chain is built from TRBV30 and TRBJ2-2; D remains unclear. Germline assignment: CDR1 GTSNPN and CDR2 SVGIG (reference sequence). Trimming cost V 0 bases and J 1 base, with 6 bases left between them. The CDR3 runs to 14 residues. The CDR3 sequence: CAWSVLRNTGELFF. CDR3 DNA sequence: TGTGCCTGGAGTGTACTCCGGAACACCGGGGAGCTGTTTTTT.

This clonotype was seen at least ten times. CDR3 coding DNA: TGTGCCACCAGTGCCCTGACTAGCGGGAGAAATGAGCAGTTCTTC. It specifies CATSALTSGRNEQFF. V usage is TRBV24-1 and J usage is TRBJ2-1; the match to TRBD2 covers 12 bases. Trimming removed 5 bases from V and 7 bases from J; junction bases left unmatched: 5. Germline lookup yields CDR1 KGHDR and CDR2 SFDVKD. This CDR3 is 15 amino acids long.

This clonotype was found many times. V usage is TRBV28 and J usage is TRBJ1-5; 9 nucleotides line up with TRBD1. Germline V gene lookup returns CDR1 MDHEN and CDR2 SYDVKM. The CDR3 extends over 15 amino acids. V shed 7 bases, J shed 7 bases, and the junction held 11 bases outside the gene matches. The CDR3 protein is CASIRNGQGRQPQHF. CDR3 nucleotides: TGTGCCAGCATCAGGAACGGACAGGGGAGGCAGCCCCAGCATTTT.